These 25 T cell receptor beta chains were all obtained from the same sample, sequenced in a study of human T cells and chemical hapten exposure. TCRdb recomputed calls from the RACE reads with MiXCR, one row per CDR3 protein. This repertoire shows around 40,000 distinct CDR3 sequences, about 13% found once; its top ten account for 2% to 2.5%. As for time point: patch test 3, about 24 weeks after DPC sensitization. Treatment described: therapeutic diphenylcyclopropenone sensitization with weekly scalp DPC. It was from unfractionated whole blood that total RNA was extracted. Specimen: whole blood, collected in connection with sensitization to the hapten diphenylcyclopropenone (DPC). The receptors were sampled from a woman between 40 and 55 years old with alopecia areata. Some clones in this sample may be carry-over from other donors' samples.

The chain uses TRBV7-9 and TRBJ2-5; 9 nucleotides align to TRBD2. The CDR3 contains 16 residues. The ends lost 7 bases at V and 3 bases at J; junction bases unmatched: 12. Germline V gene sequence: CDR1 SEHNR, CDR2 FQNEAQ (reference sequence). The CDR3 DNA is TGTGCCAGCACCGCCCCGCCGACTAGCGGAAAAGAGACCCAGTACTTC. Protein product: CASTAPPTSGKETQYF.

The sample holds a few counts of this clonotype. This chain connects TRBV29-1 to TRBJ2-1, with 8 bases matching TRBD1. The trim removed 7 bases at V and 6 bases at J, leaving 8 bases unmatched. The CDR3 extends over 13 amino acids. CDR1 and CDR2 (germline): SQVTM, ANQGSEA. The chain's CDR3 is CSADRGWINEQFF. CDR3 DNA: TGCAGCGCTGACAGGGGATGGATCAATGAGCAGTTCTTC.

This clonotype has a count of ten or more. The V call is TRBV9, the J call TRBJ2-7, with D possibly TRBD2 on 6 matching bases. The germline V gene has CDR1 SGDLS and CDR2 YYNGEE. CDR3 size: 13 residues. Trimming stripped 3 bases from V and 2 bases from J, with 9 bases between. CDR3 sequence: CASSAGGPYEQYF. CDR3 in DNA: TGTGCCAGCAGCGCCGGAGGGCCCTACGAGCAGTACTTC.

V gene TRBV28 combines with J gene TRBJ2-7, with D perhaps TRBD1 (5 bases). Deletions cut 8 bases from V and 2 bases from J, with 16 bases between. The CDR3 covers 14 residues. From germline, CDR1 is MDHEN and CDR2 SYDVKM. CDR3 in amino acids: CASLMTVPPYEQYF. The CDR3 DNA reads as TGTGCCAGCCTAATGACAGTTCCACCCTACGAGCAGTACTTC. Based on the CDR3 plus reference TRBV28 and TRBJ2-7, the full variable domain is DVKVTQSSRYLVKRTGEKVFLECVQDMDHENMFWYRQDPGLGLRLIYFSYDVKMKEKGDIPEGYSVSREKKERFSLILESASTNQTSMYLCASLMTVPPYEQYFGPGTRLTVT.

The V call is TRBV10-2, the J call TRBJ2-5; D ambiguous. Germline V lookup: CDR1 WSHSY, CDR2 SAAADI. Trimming shortened V by 3 bases and J by 5 bases, and 16 bases separated the two germline ends. This CDR3 is 15 amino acids long. CDR3 nucleotide sequence: TGCGCCAGCAGTGACCCTCTGGTAGCCGCGGAGACCCAGTACTTC. Translating it yields CASSDPLVAAETQYF.

This rearrangement joins TRBV28 to TRBJ2-6; the match to TRBD1 covers 7 bases. Germline CDR1 is MDHEN and CDR2 is SYDVKM. This CDR3 comprises 18 residues. V lost 3 bases, J lost 0 bases, and 8 bases stayed unmatched. The CDR3 DNA sequence: TGTGCCAGCAGTTTCTTCCGGGGACAGATCTCTGGGGCCAACGTCCTGACTTTC. Translated, it gives CASSFFRGQISGANVLTF.

This chain uses TRBV29-1 with TRBJ2-5; D ambiguous. The CDR3 is made up of 12 amino acids. V was pared by 7 bases and J by 3 bases, with 12 bases between. The germline V gene encodes CDR1 SQVTM and CDR2 ANQGSEA. CDR3 coding DNA: TGCAGCGCTGGGCCGACGGAAGAGACCCAGTACTTC. It yields the protein CSAGPTEETQYF.

Ten or more counts support this clonotype. The rearrangement uses TRBV5-1 and TRBJ1-1; a weak D match, TRBD1 (6 bases). CDR1 SGHRS and CDR2 YFSETQ come from the germline V gene. The CDR3 has 14 residues. Trimming took off 0 bases at V and 4 bases at J, with 10 bases between the two ends. The CDR3 nucleotides are TGCGCCAGCAGCTTGGACAGGGCCCTCACTGAAGCTTTCTTT. This encodes CASSLDRALTEAFF.

The chain combines TRBV28 with TRBJ2-1; 11 positions agree with TRBD2. The germline CDR1 and CDR2 sequences are MDHEN and SYDVKM. V lost 7 bases and J lost 4; bases outside the gene matches: 3. This CDR3 is 14 amino acids long. The chain's CDR3 is CASKLAGVYNEQFF. In nucleotides, the CDR3 is TGTGCCAGCAAACTAGCGGGAGTATACAATGAGCAGTTCTTC.

This clonotype has a count of ten or more. This chain links TRBV6-1 with TRBJ2-1; 7 positions match TRBD2. The ends lost 6 bases at V and 0 bases at J; junction bases unmatched: 5. CDR1 MNHNS and CDR2 SASEGT come from the germline V gene. The CDR3 runs to 15 residues. The CDR3 here is CASRTAGSSYNEQFF. The CDR3 DNA sequence: TGTGCCAGCAGGACAGCGGGGAGCTCCTACAATGAGCAGTTCTTC.

The sample holds many counts of this clonotype. The V call is TRBV6-6, the J call TRBJ1-1; D call uncertain. The V and J ends lost 7 bases and 1 base respectively, with 10 bases between them. The CDR3 spans 13 residues. Germline V CDR1 and CDR2: MNHNY, SVGAGI (reference sequence). The CDR3 DNA reads TGTGCCAGCATCGGTTCAGGGAACACTGAAGCTTTCTTT. Amino acid sequence: CASIGSGNTEAFF.

At least ten counts were recorded for this clonotype. The V gene is TRBV6-4, the J gene TRBJ2-2, with a tentative D call TRBD2 (5 bases). Between the trimmed V and J ends, which lost 6 bases and 5 bases, there was a span of 13 bases. The CDR3 runs to 14 residues. Per germline, CDR1 MRHNA and CDR2 SNTAGT. The chain's CDR3 is CASSYSSGTGELFF. DNA for the CDR3: TGTGCCAGCAGCTACTCCAGCGGAACCGGGGAGCTGTTTTTT.

The chain is built from TRBV3-1 and TRBJ2-2; a possible D gene is TRBD1 (5 bases). CDR1 and CDR2 from the germline V gene are LGHDT and YNNKEL (reference sequence). V lost 1 base, J lost 6 bases, and 9 bases lay in between. The CDR3 spans 14 residues. In nucleotides, the CDR3 is TGTGCCAGCAGCCAAGGGGGCGGACCCGGGGAGCTGTTTTTT. This codes for CASSQGGGPGELFF.

This chain links TRBV9 with TRBJ2-1; 13 positions match TRBD2. V shed 4 bases, J shed 5 bases, and the junction held 3 bases outside the gene matches. Per the germline V gene, CDR1 is SGDLS and CDR2 is YYNGEE. There are 15 residues in the CDR3. CDR3 nucleotides: TGTGCCAGCAGCACTAGCGGGAGGGCCGACAATGAGCAGTTCTTC. Its protein is CASSTSGRADNEQFF.

The table lists this clonotype with a few counts. J is TRBJ2-3 and V is TRBV12-3 or TRBV12-4; D unresolved. The CDR3 runs to 13 residues. V lost 6 bases and J lost 2, with 9 bases in between. Written as DNA, the CDR3 is TGTGCCAGCAGCCGCTACTCCACAGATACGCAGTATTTT. This sequence encodes CASSRYSTDTQYF.

This clonotype was seen many times. This chain connects TRBV9 to TRBJ2-7; unclear D gene. The germline CDR1 and CDR2 sequences are SGDLS and YYNGEE. CDR3 length: 14 residues. Between the trimmed V and J ends, which lost 0 bases and 6 bases, there was a span of 13 bases. The CDR3 here is CASSVGPPGREQYF. Written as DNA, the CDR3 is TGTGCCAGCAGCGTAGGTCCTCCAGGACGCGAGCAGTACTTC.

In its sample, this clonotype was seen a few times. This chain links TRBV12-5 with TRBJ1-1; D ambiguous. Germline V gene data show CDR1 as LGHNT and CDR2 as FRNRAP. V was shortened by 0 bases and J by 4 bases, with 15 bases between the two germline ends. The CDR3 sequence is 16 residues long. The CDR3 bases are TGTGCTAGTGGTTTGGTACCGGGGAAACGTGGCACTGAAGCTTTCTTT. Protein sequence: CASGLVPGKRGTEAFF. Filled out from reference TRBV12-5 and TRBJ1-1, the complete variable domain reads DARVTQTPRHKVTEMGQEVTMRCQPILGHNTVFWYRQTMMQGLELLAYFRNRAPLDDSGMPKDRFSAEMPDATLATLKIQPSEPRDSAVYFCASGLVPGKRGTEAFFGQGTRLTVV.

The rearrangement joins TRBV28 to TRBJ2-3, with D uncertain. With 7 bases removed from V and 4 bases from J, the gap between germline ends came to 15 bases. The CDR3 extends over 14 amino acids. Germline CDR1 is MDHEN and CDR2 is SYDVKM. The CDR3 region has the DNA TGTGCCAGCAAAACACCATTGGGCGCAGATACGCAGTATTTT. Translated: CASKTPLGADTQYF.

CDR3 sequence (DNA): TGCAGCGCACAGGAACTGAACACTGAAGCTTTCTTT. This encodes CSAQELNTEAFF. The rearrangement links TRBV29-1 to TRBJ1-1; tentative D call: TRBD1 (5 bases). CDR3 length equals 12 residues. Germline values: CDR1 SQVTM, CDR2 ANQGSEA. Trimming removed 7 bases at V and 0 bases at J, with 9 bases between.

At least ten counts were recorded for this clonotype. This chain links TRBV29-1 with TRBJ2-3; D is undetermined. This CDR3 spans 13 amino acids. The V and J ends lost 3 bases and 5 bases respectively, with 12 bases between them. Germline V gene data show CDR1 as SQVTM and CDR2 as ANQGSEA. The CDR3 region is CSVEAGDEDTQYF. The CDR3 nucleotides read TGCAGCGTTGAGGCTGGGGATGAAGATACGCAGTATTTT.

This clonotype showed up many times. The rearrangement links TRBV7-9 to TRBJ2-2; D may be TRBD2 (5 bases). V was cut by 1 base and J by 5 bases, with 5 bases left in between. The CDR3 length is 13 residues. The germline V gene has CDR1 SEHNR and CDR2 FQNEAQ (reference sequence). The CDR3 DNA reads TGTGCCAGCAGCTTAGGAGGGACCGGGGAGCTGTTTTTT. Its protein is CASSLGGTGELFF.

The table lists this clonotype with many counts. In DNA form, the CDR3 reads TGTGCCACCCAGGGAGTACGAAGCGAGCAGTACTTC. Amino acids: CATQGVRSEQYF. V is TRBV10-3 and J is TRBJ2-7, with D perhaps being TRBD1 or TRBD2 (5 bases each). V gave up 10 bases and J gave up 6 bases, with 16 bases separating them. CDR1 ENHRY and CDR2 SYGVKD come from the germline V gene. The CDR3 covers 12 residues.

This clonotype was counted at least ten times. The CDR3 DNA reads TGTGCCAGCAGTTTGGGGCTTAGCTCTGGAAACACCATATATTTT. Its translation: CASSLGLSSGNTIYF. The J gene is TRBJ1-3, the V gene TRBV28; tentative D call: TRBD1 (5 bases). The CDR3 spans 15 residues. V was pared by 3 bases and J by 0 bases, with 9 bases between. From germline, CDR1 is MDHEN and CDR2 SYDVKM. The whole variable domain, filled in from reference TRBV28 and TRBJ1-3, reads DVKVTQSSRYLVKRTGEKVFLECVQDMDHENMFWYRQDPGLGLRLIYFSYDVKMKEKGDIPEGYSVSREKKERFSLILESASTNQTSMYLCASSLGLSSGNTIYFGEGSWLTVV.

The chain links TRBV4-2 to TRBJ2-5; weak D call: TRBD2 (5 bases). Germline V CDR1 and CDR2: LGHNA, YNFKEQ. V lost 1 base and J 5 bases, leaving 17 bases between the germline ends. The CDR3 has 16 amino acids. CDR3 DNA: TGTGCCAGCAGCCAAGCTCCCGAAGGAGGAAGGGAGACCCAGTACTTC. Its translation is CASSQAPEGGRETQYF.

J is TRBJ2-6 and V is TRBV29-1; no reliable D call. Germline V gene lookup returns CDR1 SQVTM and CDR2 ANQGSEA. Deletions cut 6 bases from V and 4 bases from J, with 13 bases between. The CDR3 consists of 14 residues. This CDR3 reads CSVLDPKGANVLTF. The CDR3 DNA is TGCAGCGTCCTAGACCCGAAGGGGGCCAACGTCCTGACTTTC.